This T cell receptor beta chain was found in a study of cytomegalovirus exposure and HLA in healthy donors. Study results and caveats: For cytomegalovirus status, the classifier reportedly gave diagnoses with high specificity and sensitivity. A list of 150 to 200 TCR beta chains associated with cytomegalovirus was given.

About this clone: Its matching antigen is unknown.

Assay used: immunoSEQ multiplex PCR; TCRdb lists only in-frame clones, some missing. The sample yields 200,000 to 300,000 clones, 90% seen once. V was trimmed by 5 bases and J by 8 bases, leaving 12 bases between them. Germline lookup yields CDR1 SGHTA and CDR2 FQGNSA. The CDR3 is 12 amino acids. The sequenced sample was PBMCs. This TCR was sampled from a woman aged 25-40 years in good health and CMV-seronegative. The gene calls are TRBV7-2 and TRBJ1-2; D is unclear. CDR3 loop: CASSRDWKGYTF. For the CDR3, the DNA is TGTGCCAGCAGCCGCGACTGGAAGGGCTACACCTTC.